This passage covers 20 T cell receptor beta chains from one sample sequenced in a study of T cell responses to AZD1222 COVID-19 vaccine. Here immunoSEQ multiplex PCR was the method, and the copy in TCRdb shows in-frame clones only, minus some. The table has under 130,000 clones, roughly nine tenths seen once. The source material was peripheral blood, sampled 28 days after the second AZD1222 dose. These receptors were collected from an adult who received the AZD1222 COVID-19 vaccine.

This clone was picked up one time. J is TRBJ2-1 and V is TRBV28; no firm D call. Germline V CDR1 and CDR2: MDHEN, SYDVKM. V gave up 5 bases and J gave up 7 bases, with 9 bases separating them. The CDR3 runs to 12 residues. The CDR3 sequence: CASSLYRNEQFF. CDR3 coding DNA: TGTGCCAGCAGTCTTTACCGAAATGAGCAGTTCTTC. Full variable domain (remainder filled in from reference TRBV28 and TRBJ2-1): DVKVTQSSRYLVKRTGEKVFLECVQDMDHENMFWYRQDPGLGLRLIYFSYDVKMKEKGDIPEGYSVSREKKERFSLILESASTNQTSMYLCASSLYRNEQFFGPGTRLTVL.

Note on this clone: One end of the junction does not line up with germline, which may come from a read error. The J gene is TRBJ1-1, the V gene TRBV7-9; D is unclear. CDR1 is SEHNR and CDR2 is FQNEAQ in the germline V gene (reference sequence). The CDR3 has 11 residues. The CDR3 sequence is CASSLESRPVF. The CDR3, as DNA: TGTGCCAGCAGCTTAGAAAGTAGGCCGGTATTT.

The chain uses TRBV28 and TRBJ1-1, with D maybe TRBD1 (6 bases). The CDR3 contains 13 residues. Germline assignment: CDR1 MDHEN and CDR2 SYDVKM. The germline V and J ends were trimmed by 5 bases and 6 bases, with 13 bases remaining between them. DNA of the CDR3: TGTGCCAGCAGTCAAGTTGGGGGCCCTGAAGCTTTCTTT. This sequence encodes CASSQVGGPEAFF.

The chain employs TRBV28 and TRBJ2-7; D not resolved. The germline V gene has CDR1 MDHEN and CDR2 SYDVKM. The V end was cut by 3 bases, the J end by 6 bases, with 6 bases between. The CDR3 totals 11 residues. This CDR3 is CASSFGSEQYF. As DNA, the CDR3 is TGTGCCAGCAGTTTCGGCTCCGAGCAGTACTTC.

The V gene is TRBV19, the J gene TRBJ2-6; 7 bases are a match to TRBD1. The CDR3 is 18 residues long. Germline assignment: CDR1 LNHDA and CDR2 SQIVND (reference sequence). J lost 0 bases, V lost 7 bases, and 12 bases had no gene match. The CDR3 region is CASTSGDSASSGANVLTF. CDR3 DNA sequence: TGTGCCAGTACTTCTGGGGACAGTGCGTCCTCTGGGGCCAACGTCCTGACTTTC.

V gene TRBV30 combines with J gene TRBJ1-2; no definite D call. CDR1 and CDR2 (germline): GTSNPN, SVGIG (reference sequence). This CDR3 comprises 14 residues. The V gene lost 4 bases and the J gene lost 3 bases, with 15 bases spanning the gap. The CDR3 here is CAWNLISPHYGYTF. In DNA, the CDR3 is TGTGCCTGGAACCTTATTTCCCCCCACTATGGCTACACCTTC.

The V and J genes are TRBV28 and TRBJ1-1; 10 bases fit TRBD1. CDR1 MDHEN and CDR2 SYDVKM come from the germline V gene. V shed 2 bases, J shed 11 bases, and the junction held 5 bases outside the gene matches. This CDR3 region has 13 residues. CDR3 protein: CASSLGDRGKAFF. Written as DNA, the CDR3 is TGTGCCAGCAGTTTAGGGGACAGGGGAAAGGCTTTCTTT.

The CDR3 protein is CASSQEAGGINYGYTF. DNA for the CDR3: TGTGCCAGCAGCCAAGAGGCAGGGGGCATTAACTATGGCTACACCTTC. The rearrangement joins TRBV14 to TRBJ1-2, with 8 positions matching TRBD1. V shed 0 bases, J shed 1 base, and the junction held 4 bases outside the gene matches. This CDR3 region has 16 residues. Germline values: CDR1 SGHDN, CDR2 FVKESK.

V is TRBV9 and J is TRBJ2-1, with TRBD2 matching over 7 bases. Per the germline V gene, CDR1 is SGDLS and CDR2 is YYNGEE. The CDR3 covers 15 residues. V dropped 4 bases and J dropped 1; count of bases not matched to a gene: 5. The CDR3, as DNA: TGTGCCAGCAGCACCGCGGGAGTTTCCTACAATGAGCAGTTCTTC. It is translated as CASSTAGVSYNEQFF. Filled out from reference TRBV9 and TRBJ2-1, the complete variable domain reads DSGVTQTPKHLITATGQRVTLRCSPRSGDLSVYWYQQSLDQGLQFLIQYYNGEERAKGNILERFSAQQFPDLHSELNLSSLELGDSALYFCASSTAGVSYNEQFFGPGTRLTVL.

The CDR3 DNA is TGTGCCAGCAGTGGTTTTGGGGACGGGGGGCAGGAGACCCAGTACTTC. Protein sequence: CASSGFGDGGQETQYF. V and J are TRBV2 and TRBJ2-5; tentative D call: TRBD2 (7 bases). CDR3 length equals 16 residues. Trimming removed 4 bases at V and 5 bases at J, with 20 bases between. CDR1 and CDR2 (germline): SNHLY, FYNNEI.

For the CDR3, the DNA is TGTGCCAGCAGCTTCGGGAGGGTAGCGGGAAGGCATGAGCAGTTCTTC. Amino acid sequence: CASSFGRVAGRHEQFF. This rearrangement joins TRBV7-8 to TRBJ2-1; 8 bases match TRBD2. Germline-derived CDR1 and CDR2 are SGHVS and FQNEAQ. The CDR3 is made up of 16 amino acids. Trimming removed 3 bases from V and 8 bases from J; junction bases left unmatched: 12. Full variable domain (outside the CDR3, taken from reference TRBV7-8 and TRBJ2-1): GAGVSQSPRYKVAKRGQDVALRCDPISGHVSLFWYQQALGQGPEFLTYFQNEAQLDKSGLPSDRFFAERPEGSVSTLKIQRTQQEDSAVYLCASSFGRVAGRHEQFFGPGTRLTVL.

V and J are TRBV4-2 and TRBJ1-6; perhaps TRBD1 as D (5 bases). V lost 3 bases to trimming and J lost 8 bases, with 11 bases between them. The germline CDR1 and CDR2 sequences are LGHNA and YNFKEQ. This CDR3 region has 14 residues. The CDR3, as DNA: TGTGCCAGCAGCCAGGACATGTTAGATTCACCCCTCCACTTT. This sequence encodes CASSQDMLDSPLHF.

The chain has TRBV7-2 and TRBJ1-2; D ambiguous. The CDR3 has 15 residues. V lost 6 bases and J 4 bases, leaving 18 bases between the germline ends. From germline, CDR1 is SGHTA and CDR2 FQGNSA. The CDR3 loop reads CASSQKRAGSYGYTF. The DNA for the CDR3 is TGTGCCAGCAGTCAAAAGCGGGCCGGGTCCTATGGCTACACCTTC. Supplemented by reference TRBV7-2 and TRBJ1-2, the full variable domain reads GAGVSQSPSNKVTEKGKDVELRCDPISGHTALYWYRQSLGQGLEFLIYFQGNSAPDKSGLPSDRFSAERTGGSVSTLTIQRTQQEDSAVYLCASSQKRAGSYGYTFGSGTRLTVV.

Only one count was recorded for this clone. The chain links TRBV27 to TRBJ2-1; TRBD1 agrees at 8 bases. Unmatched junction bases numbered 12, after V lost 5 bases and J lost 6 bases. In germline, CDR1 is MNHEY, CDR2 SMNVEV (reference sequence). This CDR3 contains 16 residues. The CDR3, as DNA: TGTGCCAGCAGTCCGTGGACAGGGCCCCCGGGCAATGAGCAGTTCTTC. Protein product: CASSPWTGPPGNEQFF.

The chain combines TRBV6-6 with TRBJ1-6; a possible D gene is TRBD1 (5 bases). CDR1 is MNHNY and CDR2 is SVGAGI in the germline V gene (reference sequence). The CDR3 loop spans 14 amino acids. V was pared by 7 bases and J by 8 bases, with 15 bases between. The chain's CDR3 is CASTQTVRDSPLHF. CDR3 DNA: TGTGCCAGCACTCAGACAGTGAGGGATTCACCCCTCCACTTT.

The CDR3 region has the DNA TGTGCCAGCAGGGGGACTGGGGCAGATACGCAGTATTTT. Protein sequence: CASRGTGADTQYF. This sequence joins TRBV7-6 and TRBJ2-3; maybe TRBD2 (6 bases). V gave up 6 bases and J gave up 4 bases, with 11 bases separating them. Looked up from germline, CDR1 is SGHVS and CDR2 is FNYEAQ. The CDR3 has 13 residues.

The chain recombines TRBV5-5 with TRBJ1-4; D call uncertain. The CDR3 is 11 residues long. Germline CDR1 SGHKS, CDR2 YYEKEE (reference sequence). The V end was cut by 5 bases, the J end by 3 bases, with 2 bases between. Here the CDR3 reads CASRANEKLFF. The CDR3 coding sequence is TGTGCCAGCAGGGCTAATGAAAAACTGTTTTTT.

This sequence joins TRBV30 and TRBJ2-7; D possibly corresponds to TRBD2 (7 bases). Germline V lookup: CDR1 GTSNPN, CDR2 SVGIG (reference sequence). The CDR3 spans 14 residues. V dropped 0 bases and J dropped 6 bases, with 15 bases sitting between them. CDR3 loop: CAWSVSGTRSEQYF. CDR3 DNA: TGTGCCTGGAGTGTAAGCGGGACACGATCCGAGCAGTACTTC.

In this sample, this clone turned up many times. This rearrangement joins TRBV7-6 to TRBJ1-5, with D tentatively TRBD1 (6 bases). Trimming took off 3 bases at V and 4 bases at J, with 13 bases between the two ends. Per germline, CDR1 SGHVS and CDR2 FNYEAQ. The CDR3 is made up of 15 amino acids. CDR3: CASSLTSGANQPQHF. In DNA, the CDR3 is TGTGCCAGCAGCTTGACCTCGGGGGCAAATCAGCCCCAGCATTTT.

The CDR3 here is CAWSKQSSRNQPQHF. The CDR3 nucleotides are TGTGCCTGGAGTAAACAATCGAGCCGCAATCAGCCCCAGCATTTT. This rearrangement joins TRBV30 to TRBJ1-5; D ambiguous. Germline V gene data show CDR1 as GTSNPN and CDR2 as SVGIG (reference sequence). V lost 2 bases and J lost 2, with 13 bases in between. The CDR3 covers 15 residues.